This T cell receptor (beta chain) was recovered during a study of blood T cell repertoires in COVID-19. The CDR3 is 17 residues long. Germline-derived CDR1 and CDR2 are MNHNY and SVGAGI (reference sequence). Trimming took 5 bases from V and 1 from J, leaving 19 bases between them. Libraries were prepared by immunoSEQ multiplex PCR; TCRdb keeps only in-frame clonotypes and omits some of them. The data contain around 250,000 clones, roughly 89% of them singletons. Sequenced sample: peripheral blood. The chain is built from TRBV6-6 and TRBJ2-3, with a possible D match to TRBD2 (5 bases). The sequence was collected from a woman aged 35 to 49 who had recovered from COVID-19. The CDR3 is CASSLNGLLGGTDTQYF. CDR3 nucleotide sequence: TGTGCCAGCAGTCTTAACGGGCTCCTCGGGGGCACAGATACGCAGTATTTT.